This entry is about one T cell receptor beta chain. Its target is unknown. Germline V gives CDR1 SQVTM, CDR2 ANQGSEA. The V gene lost 3 bases and the J gene lost 6 bases, with 16 bases spanning the gap. CDR3 size: 14 residues. This sample was taken from a study of shared clonotypes between healthy human individuals. Overall study findings and caveats: Compared with memory subsets, naive subsets generally had larger estimated richness.

The table came from immunoSEQ multiplex PCR; TCRdb's copy has only in-frame clones and leaves some out. The data show 2 million to 3 million clones, 93% seen once. The TCR comes from a man younger than 30 in good health. Some clones in this sample may be carry-over from other donors' samples. The chain is built from TRBV29-1 and TRBJ2-3; D is unclear. Sequencing used naive CD4+ T cells from PBMCs. The subset denotes: CD45RA+ positively selected. This chain's CDR3 is CSVESPIPSDTQYF. The CDR3 nucleotides read TGCAGCGTTGAGTCACCAATCCCGTCGGATACGCAGTATTTT.